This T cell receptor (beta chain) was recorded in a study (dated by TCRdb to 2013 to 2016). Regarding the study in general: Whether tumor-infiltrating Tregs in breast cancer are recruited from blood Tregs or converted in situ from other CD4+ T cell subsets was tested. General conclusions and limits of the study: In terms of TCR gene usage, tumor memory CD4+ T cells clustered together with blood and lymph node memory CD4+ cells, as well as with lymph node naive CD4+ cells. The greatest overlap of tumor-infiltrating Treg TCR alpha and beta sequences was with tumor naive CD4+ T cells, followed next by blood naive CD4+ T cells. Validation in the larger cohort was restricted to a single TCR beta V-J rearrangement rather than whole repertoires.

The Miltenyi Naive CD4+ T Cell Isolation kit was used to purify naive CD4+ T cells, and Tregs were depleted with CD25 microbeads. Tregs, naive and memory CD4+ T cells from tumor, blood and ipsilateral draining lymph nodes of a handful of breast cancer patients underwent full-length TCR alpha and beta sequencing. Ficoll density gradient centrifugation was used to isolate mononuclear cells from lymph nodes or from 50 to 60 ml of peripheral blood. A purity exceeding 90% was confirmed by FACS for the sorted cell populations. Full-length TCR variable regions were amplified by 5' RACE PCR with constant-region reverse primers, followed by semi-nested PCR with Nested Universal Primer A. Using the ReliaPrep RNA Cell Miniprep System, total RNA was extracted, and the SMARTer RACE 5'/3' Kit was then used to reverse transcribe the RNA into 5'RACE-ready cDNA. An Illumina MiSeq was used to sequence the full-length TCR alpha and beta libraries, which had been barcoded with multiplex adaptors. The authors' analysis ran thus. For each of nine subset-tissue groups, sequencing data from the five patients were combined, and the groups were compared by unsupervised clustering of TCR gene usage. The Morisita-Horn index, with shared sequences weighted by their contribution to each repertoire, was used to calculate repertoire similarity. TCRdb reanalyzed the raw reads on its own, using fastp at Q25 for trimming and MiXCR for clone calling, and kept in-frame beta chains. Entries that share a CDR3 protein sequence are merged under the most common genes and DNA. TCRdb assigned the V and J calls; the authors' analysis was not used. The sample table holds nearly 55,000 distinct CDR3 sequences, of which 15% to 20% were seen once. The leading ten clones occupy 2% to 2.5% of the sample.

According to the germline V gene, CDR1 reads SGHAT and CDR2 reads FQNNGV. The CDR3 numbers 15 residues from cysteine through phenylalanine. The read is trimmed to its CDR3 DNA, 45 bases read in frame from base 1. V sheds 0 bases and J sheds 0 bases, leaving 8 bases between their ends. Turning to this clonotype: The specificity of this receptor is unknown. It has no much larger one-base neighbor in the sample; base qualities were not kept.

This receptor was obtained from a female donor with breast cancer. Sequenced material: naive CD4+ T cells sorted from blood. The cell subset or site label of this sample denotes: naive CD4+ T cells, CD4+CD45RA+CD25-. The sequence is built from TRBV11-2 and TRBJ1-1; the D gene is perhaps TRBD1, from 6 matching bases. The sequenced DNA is TGTGCCAGCAGCTTAGAGAGGGGGATGAACACTGAAGCTTTCTTT. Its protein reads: CASSLERGMNTEAFF.